A selection of T cell receptor beta chains follows, all from one sample in a study of shared clonotypes between healthy human individuals. Here immunoSEQ multiplex PCR was the method, and the copy in TCRdb shows in-frame clones only, minus some. The data contain over 2 million clones, around 92% of them seen just once; the ten biggest clones take up around 0.38%. Sequences were obtained from naive CD4+ T cells from PBMCs. Source of these receptors: a man in his late teens or twenties in good health. Some clones in this sample may be carry-over from other donors' samples. Each CDR3 is given with its conserved first and last residue. The D gene is left open where the match is weak. Not every row has a clone size; where given, it reads once, few, many or a size class.

clone_size j_call d_call v_call cdr3_length cdr3_aa cdr3_nt
- TRBJ1-1 - TRBV29-1 14 CSVMGRQINTEAFF TGCAGCGTTATGGGCAGACAAATCAACACTGAAGCTTTCTTT
- TRBJ2-1 TRBD2 TRBV28 15 CASSLSGGPGNEQFF TGTGCCAGCAGTTTATCGGGAGGGCCCGGCAATGAGCAGTTCTTC
- TRBJ2-3 TRBD2 TRBV9 16 CASSEGLAGSTDTQYF TGTGCCAGCAGCGAGGGACTAGCGGGAAGCACAGATACGCAGTATTTT
- TRBJ1-1 - TRBV5-1 15 CASSLAPGTNTEAFF TGCGCCAGCAGCTTGGCCCCGGGGACAAACACTGAAGCTTTCTTT
- TRBJ2-5 TRBD2 TRBV15 17 CATSRDVGSGRGETQYF TGTGCCACCAGCAGAGATGTGGGTAGCGGGAGAGGAGAGACCCAGTACTTC
- TRBJ1-2 - TRBV18 13 CASSPVDNYGYTF TGTGCCAGCTCACCCGTGGACAACTATGGCTACACCTTC
once TRBJ2-7 - TRBV5-1 14 CASSSGTASYEQYF TGCGCCAGCAGCTCCGGGACGGCCTCCTACGAGCAGTACTTC
- TRBJ1-1 TRBD1 TRBV28 16 CASRPPGQRTNTEAFF TGTGCCAGCAGACCCCCGGGACAGCGTACGAACACTGAAGCTTTCTTT
- TRBJ1-1 - TRBV9 15 CASSVVPQSHTEAFF TGTGCCAGCAGCGTTGTCCCCCAGAGCCACACTGAAGCTTTCTTT
- TRBJ2-5 - TRBV6-5 13 CASSYGRQETQYF TGTGCCAGCAGTTACGGCAGACAAGAGACCCAGTACTTC
once TRBJ2-1 TRBD2 TRBV6-1 11 CASTGGNEQFF TGTGCCAGCACGGGGGGCAATGAGCAGTTCTTC
- TRBJ2-7 TRBD2 TRBV28 14 CASSRGTSVYEQYF TGTGCCAGCAGTCGCGGGACTAGCGTCTACGAGCAGTACTTC
- TRBJ2-1 TRBD1 TRBV18 16 CASSPRGQASYNEQFF TGTGCCAGCTCACCCCGGGGACAGGCCTCCTACAATGAGCAGTTCTTC
- TRBJ1-2 - TRBV19 14 CASSRVRGSYGYTF TGTGCCAGTAGTCGGGTCAGGGGCAGCTATGGCTACACCTTC
- TRBJ2-5 - TRBV28 14 CASSSPTGLETQYF TGTGCCAGCAGCTCCCCGACAGGCTTGGAGACCCAGTACTTC
- TRBJ2-1 TRBD1 TRBV2 13 CAHAGTAKLGQFF TGTGCCCACGCCGGGACAGCAAAGCTAGGGCAGTTCTTC
- TRBJ1-1 TRBD1 TRBV2 15 CASRSDGQGGTEAFF TGTGCCAGCAGGTCAGACGGACAGGGCGGAACTGAAGCTTTCTTT
- TRBJ2-2 - TRBV7-9 16 CASSLASVANTGELFF TGTGCCAGCAGCTTAGCGTCGGTAGCCAACACCGGGGAGCTGTTTTTT
- TRBJ2-3 TRBD1 TRBV6-1 16 CASSDVRQGATDTQYF TGTGCCAGCAGTGACGTGAGACAGGGGGCAACGGATACGCAGTATTTT
- TRBJ1-1 - TRBV28 11 CASSLGTPAFF TGTGCCAGCAGTTTAGGCACCCCAGCTTTCTTT
- TRBJ2-5 - TRBV6-4 14 CASDQWVYQETQYF TGTGCCAGCGACCAGTGGGTTTACCAAGAGACCCAGTACTTC
once TRBJ1-2 - TRBV4-3 15 CASSQGMARWPGCTF TGCGCCAGCAGCCAAGGGATGGCCCGCTGGCCCGGATGCACCTTC
- TRBJ2-7 - TRBV29-1 12 CSVVRQPYEQYF TGCAGCGTTGTGCGACAGCCTTACGAGCAGTACTTC
- TRBJ2-7 TRBD1 TRBV10-3 14 CAISLGQGAYEQYF TGTGCCATCAGTCTGGGCCAGGGGGCCTACGAGCAGTACTTC
few TRBJ1-1 - TRBV28 13 CASRITGNTEAFF TGTGCCAGCAGGATCACAGGGAACACTGAAGCTTTCTTT
- TRBJ2-7 - TRBV7-9 14 CASSQPGPGFEQYF TGTGCCAGCAGCCAACCGGGACCAGGCTTTGAGCAGTACTTC
- TRBJ2-1 - TRBV6-5 15 CATRTLGGERNEQFF TGTGCCACCCGAACTTTAGGGGGAGAACGCAATGAGCAGTTCTTC
- TRBJ2-5 - TRBV5-1 15 CASSPWAAVSETQYF TGCGCCAGCAGCCCCTGGGCGGCAGTAAGTGAGACCCAGTACTTC
- TRBJ2-5 - TRBV2 13 CASNDGMGETQYF TGTGCCAGCAACGACGGGATGGGGGAGACCCAGTACTTC
once TRBJ2-7 TRBD2 TRBV28 16 CASSLTGLGLDYEQYF TGTGCCAGCAGTTTAACGGGACTGGGACTAGACTACGAGCAGTACTTC
- TRBJ1-1 - TRBV6-5 13 CASSYSRETEAFF TGTGCCAGCAGTTACTCTAGAGAAACTGAAGCTTTCTTT
- TRBJ1-2 - TRBV9 14 CASSVGGQPYGYTF TGTGCCAGCAGCGTAGGTGGACAGCCTTATGGCTACACCTTC
- TRBJ2-1 TRBD2 TRBV12-5 14 CASGLWTRRNEQFF TGTGCTAGTGGTTTGTGGACTAGACGAAATGAGCAGTTCTTC
once TRBJ1-2 TRBD1 TRBV6-1 15 CASSPGQGINYGYTF TGTGCCAGCTCCCCCGGACAGGGGATTAACTATGGCTACACCTTC
- TRBJ1-3 - TRBV9 16 CASSVGPSISGNTIYF TGTGCCAGCAGCGTAGGTCCGTCCATCTCTGGAAACACCATATATTTT
- TRBJ1-6 TRBD1 TRBV28 14 CASSFRGRVGPLHF TGTGCCAGCAGTTTCAGGGGGCGGGTCGGGCCCCTCCACTTT
- TRBJ2-7 TRBD2 TRBV11-2 15 CASSRTSGTSYEQYF TGTGCCAGCAGCCGTACTAGCGGGACCTCCTACGAGCAGTACTTC